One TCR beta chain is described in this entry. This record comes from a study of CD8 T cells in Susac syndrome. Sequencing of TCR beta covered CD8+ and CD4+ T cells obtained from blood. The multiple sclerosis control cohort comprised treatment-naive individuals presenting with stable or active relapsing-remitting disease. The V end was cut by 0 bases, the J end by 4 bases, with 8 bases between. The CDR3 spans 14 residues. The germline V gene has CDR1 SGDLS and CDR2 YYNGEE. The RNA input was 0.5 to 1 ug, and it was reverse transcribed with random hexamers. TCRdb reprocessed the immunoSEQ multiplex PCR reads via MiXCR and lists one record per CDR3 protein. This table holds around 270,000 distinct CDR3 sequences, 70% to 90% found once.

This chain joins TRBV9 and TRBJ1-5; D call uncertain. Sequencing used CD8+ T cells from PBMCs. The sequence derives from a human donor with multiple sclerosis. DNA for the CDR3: TGTGCCAGCAGCGTAGGGGTGGCAAATCAGCCCCAGCATTTT. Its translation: CASSVGVANQPQHF.